The clone carrying this TCR beta chain was counted only a few times. The CDR3 has 17 residues. From germline, CDR1 is KGHDR and CDR2 SFDVKD. With V trimmed by 1 base and J by 6 bases, 7 bases remained unmatched. Time point noted: patch test 2, 6 weeks after DPC sensitization. The treatment here: therapeutic diphenylcyclopropenone sensitization with weekly scalp DPC. Blood sampling occurred before each patch-test application. The library labeled individual cDNA molecules by adding unique molecular identifiers to them. A single record per CDR3 protein comes from TCRdb applying MiXCR to the RACE reads. The table has a few hundred thousand distinct CDR3 sequences, about 6% seen once. The sample comes from a study of human T cells and chemical hapten exposure. Across the whole study: Alopecia areata, totalis and universalis patients, mostly female, were included.

The rearrangement joins TRBV24-1 to TRBJ2-3, with 12 bases matching TRBD2. The TCR was taken from a young woman with alopecia areata. Some clones in this sample may be carry-over from other donors' samples. Material: whole blood, obtained in connection with sensitization to the hapten diphenylcyclopropenone (DPC). For the CDR3, the DNA is TGTGCCACCAGTGATTTCCCACTCGGACTAGCGGGGGATACGCAGTATTTT. This translates into CATSDFPLGLAGDTQYF.